These T cell receptor beta chains were read from a single sample in a study of control samples from healthy donors and cancer patients. The data were produced by immunoSEQ multiplex PCR, yet TCRdb's version contains in-frame clones alone and is incomplete. The data contain some 5,700 clones, approximately 72% of them singletons. Material for sequencing was formalin-fixed, paraffin-embedded tissue. The receptors were sampled from a male donor with melanoma. CDR3s leave out the opening cysteine and the closing phenylalanine or tryptophan. Fields, in order: V gene, clone size, J gene, CDR3 length, CDR3 protein. The size field is filled for only some rows; it gives once, few, many or a size class.

>TRBV28|NA|TRBJ1-4|11
ASLQGSNEKLF
>TRBV15|NA|TRBJ2-2|14
ATSRESLADTGELF
>TRBV28|NA|TRBJ1-1|11
ASSFLPYTEAF
>TRBV5-1|NA|TRBJ2-1|14
ASSLVVSFGHNEQF
>TRBV5-1|NA|TRBJ2-3|14
ASSPSQSGSTDTQY
>TRBV6-5|NA|TRBJ1-5|13
ASRQRIYSNQPQH
>TRBV6-5|NA|TRBJ2-1|13
ASRALAGGGNEQF
>TRBV24-1|few|TRBJ2-2|13
ATSETGGNTGELF
>TRBV5-4|NA|TRBJ2-5|11
ASRRVGGETQY
>TRBV21-1|NA|TRBJ1-5|12
ASSKGQINQPQH
>TRBV7-9|few|TRBJ2-7|12
ASSLTAGSYEQY
>TRBV5-1|NA|TRBJ2-7|11
ASSLTGENEQY
>TRBV29-1|NA|TRBJ2-1|13
SVSGGQGRGDEQF
>TRBV10-3|NA|TRBJ2-7|12
AIRGGLAGDEQY
>TRBV7-2|NA|TRBJ2-1|15
ASTGLAGGRSRAEQF
>TRBV5-1|NA|TRBJ2-4|12
ASSLSRAKNIQY
>TRBV15|NA|TRBJ2-3|11
ATSVGPTDTQY
>TRBV11-3|NA|TRBJ2-2|16
ASSLKGIGTPSPGELF
>TRBV4-1|NA|TRBJ2-1|17
ASSQAGLAGVRSYNEQF
>TRBV19|NA|TRBJ2-1|12
ASSSSPGRREQF
>TRBV28|NA|TRBJ2-5|12
ASSSRTGGETQY
>TRBV21-1|NA|TRBJ2-3|13
ASRDRGGHTDTQY
>TRBV2|NA|TRBJ2-5|13
ASSLGVADGGTQY
>TRBV12-3/TRBV12-4|few|TRBJ1-3|10
ASSLTGNTIY
>TRBV28|NA|TRBJ1-6|13
ASSTAGQGISPLH